This T cell receptor (beta chain) is from a study of T cells in Graves' hyperthyroidism and ophthalmopathy. Points from the study as a whole: In the analysis, a 13 V-J model separated ophthalmopathy from stable hyperthyroidism.

The CDR3 consists of 15 residues. Germline V CDR1 and CDR2: SEHNR, FQNEAQ (reference sequence). The V gene end was trimmed by 4 bases and the J gene end by 7 bases; junction bases not matched to a gene: 9. From RNA transcripts, TCR beta CDR3 regions were amplified. First-round RT-PCR of the TCR CDR3 relied on the HTBI primer set. From the multiplex PCR reads, TCRdb called clonotypes with MiXCR, one entry per CDR3 protein. Of some 740,000 distinct CDR3 sequences listed, roughly 15% are singletons. This clonotype was detected ten times or more. Its specificity is not known. V is TRBV7-9 and J is TRBJ2-3, with 9 bases matching TRBD1. Specimen: blood. The TCR was taken from a woman aged 18-30 years with Graves' hyperthyroidism. The CDR3 region has the DNA TGTGCCAGCAGCTGGAAGGACAGGGGATCGAATACGCAGTATTTT. Translation gives CASSWKDRGSNTQYF.